Presented here are 8 T cell receptor beta chains from one specimen sequenced in a study of cytomegalovirus exposure and HLA in healthy donors. Amplification used 60 Vbeta primers and 13 Jbeta primers. TCRdb's copy holds only in-frame clones and misses some; the assay was immunoSEQ multiplex PCR. Of 90,000 to 100,000 clones in the sample, roughly 81% were seen once. Sequencing was performed on PBMCs. The receptor set was obtained from a man aged 35 to 55 in good health and CMV-seronegative.

This chain joins TRBV6-5 and TRBJ1-2, with unresolved D. V gave up 2 bases and J gave up 7 bases, with 8 bases separating them. The CDR3 length is 12 residues. Germline V gene data show CDR1 as MNHEY and CDR2 as SVGAGI. CDR3 nucleotide sequence: TGTGCCAGCAGTTACCCCAGAGGTGGCTACACCTTC. This sequence encodes CASSYPRGGYTF.

Only a few counts were recorded for this clone. The gene calls are TRBV7-9 and TRBJ1-2; D not certain. The germline CDR1 and CDR2 sequences are SEHNR and FQNEAQ (reference sequence). The CDR3 is 15 amino acids. Trimming shortened V by 4 bases and J by 0 bases, and 12 bases separated the two germline ends. Here the CDR3 DNA reads TGTGCCAGCAGCTCACAAGGACTTACTAACTATGGCTACACCTTC. Its translation: CASSSQGLTNYGYTF. The variable domain in full, with the rest retrieved from reference TRBV7-9 and TRBJ1-2, is DTGVSQNPRHKITKRGQNVTFRCDPISEHNRLYWYRQTLGQGPEFLTYFQNEAQLEKSRLLSDRFSAERPKGSFSTLEIQRTEQGDSAMYLCASSSQGLTNYGYTFGSGTRLTVV.

The chain employs TRBV10-3 and TRBJ1-2; D unresolved. V gave up 7 bases and J gave up 6 bases, with 15 bases separating them. Germline assignment: CDR1 ENHRY and CDR2 SYGVKD. This CDR3 spans 13 amino acids. For the CDR3, the DNA is TGTGCCATCACCAGCGGCCTCGCCAATGGCTACACCTTC. Translated, it gives CAITSGLANGYTF.

This clone was picked up a small number of times. This chain joins TRBV19 and TRBJ1-6, with 9 bases aligning to TRBD1. This CDR3 spans 15 amino acids. Germline trimming cut 1 base from V and 5 bases from J; bases unmatched to any gene: 0. Germline V gene sequence: CDR1 LNHDA, CDR2 SQIVND (reference sequence). The chain's CDR3 is CASSIGQGDNSPLHF. DNA for the CDR3: TGTGCCAGTAGTATAGGACAGGGGGATAATTCACCCCTCCACTTT. Complete variable domain (other parts from reference TRBV19 and TRBJ1-6): DGGITQSPKYLFRKEGQNVTLSCEQNLNHDAMYWYRQDPGQGLRLIYYSQIVNDFQKGDIAEGYSVSREKKESFPLTVTSAQKNPTAFYLCASSIGQGDNSPLHFGNGTRLTVT.

The chain combines TRBV5-1 with TRBJ1-1; D is unresolved. The CDR3 has 14 amino acids. With 0 bases removed from V and 7 bases from J, the gap between germline ends came to 13 bases. CDR1 and CDR2 from the germline V gene are SGHRS and YFSETQ. The CDR3 DNA reads as TGCGCCAGCAGCTTGGTAGCGCAATCCCGTGAAGCTTTCTTT. It encodes CASSLVAQSREAFF.

The V call is TRBV18, the J call TRBJ1-5; TRBD1 matches at 7 bases. The trim removed 3 bases at V and 2 bases at J, leaving 10 bases unmatched. The CDR3 has 17 residues. Per the germline V gene, CDR1 is KGHSH and CDR2 is LQKENI. The CDR3 nucleotides read TGTGCCAGCTCACCGAACAGGACAGGTATGGGCAATCAGCCCCAGCATTTT. This codes for CASSPNRTGMGNQPQHF.

This clone was seen just once. The sample has other DNA sequences that encode this CDR3 too. V gene TRBV7-2 combines with J gene TRBJ2-3; D is uncertain. Between the trimmed V and J ends, which lost 5 bases and 3 bases, there was a span of 6 bases. Germline V lookup: CDR1 SGHTA, CDR2 FQGNSA. The CDR3 runs to 12 residues. CDR3 nucleotides: TGTGCCAGCAGCGTAACAACAGATACGCAGTATTTT. It yields the protein CASSVTTDTQYF.

This clone was found a few times. This chain connects TRBV5-6 to TRBJ2-7, with 7 positions matching TRBD1. Germline V lookup: CDR1 SGHDT, CDR2 YYEEEE. The CDR3 has 14 amino acids. V shed 4 bases, J shed 6 bases, and the junction held 10 bases outside the gene matches. The chain's CDR3 is CASSHGSYRGEQYF. In nucleotides, the CDR3 is TGTGCCAGCAGCCACGGAAGTTACAGGGGCGAGCAGTACTTC.